This T cell receptor beta chain originates from a study of Tregs in tolerant kidney transplant recipients. The nonmyeloablative bone marrow transplants came from related graft donors, with transient mixed chimerism. Thawed PBMCs were FACS-sorted into unstimulated CD4+CD25+CD127- regulatory T cells, CD4+CD25- non-regulatory cells, CD4 and CD8 cells. Repertoires were generated with immunoSEQ multiplex PCR, while TCRdb's copy carries only in-frame clones and drops some. The repertoire holds about 81,000 clones, with over 75% as singletons. CDR3 length equals 16 residues. The sequencing here drew on CD4+ T cells from blood (PBMCs), taken 24 months after the transplant. This chain connects TRBV21-1 to TRBJ2-7; the table's D call TRBD1 went unverified against the DNA. TRBV21-1 represents a pseudogene. This receptor was obtained from a human patient who received a combined kidney and bone marrow transplant. Some T cells may be transferred from the graft donor. This CDR3 reads CASSIRFGTGGYEQYF. In DNA form, the CDR3 reads TGTGCCAGCAGCATCCGTTTCGGGACAGGGGGCTACGAGCAGTACTTC.